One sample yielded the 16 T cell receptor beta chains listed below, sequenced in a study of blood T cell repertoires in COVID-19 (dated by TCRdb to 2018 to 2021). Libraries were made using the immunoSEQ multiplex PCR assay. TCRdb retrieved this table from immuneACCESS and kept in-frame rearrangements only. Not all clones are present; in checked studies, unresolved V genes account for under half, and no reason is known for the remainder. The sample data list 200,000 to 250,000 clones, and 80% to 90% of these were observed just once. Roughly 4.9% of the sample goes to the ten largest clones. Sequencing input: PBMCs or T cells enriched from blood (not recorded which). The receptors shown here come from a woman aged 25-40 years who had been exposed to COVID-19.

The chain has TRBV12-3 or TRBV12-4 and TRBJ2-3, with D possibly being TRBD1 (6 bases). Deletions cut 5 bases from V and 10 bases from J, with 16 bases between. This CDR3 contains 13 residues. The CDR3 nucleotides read TGTGCCAGCAGTCCCTCAGGGGCAGGTGCGCAGTATTTT. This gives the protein CASSPSGAGAQYF.

The CDR3 coding sequence is TGTGCTAGTGGTTTGTCGACAGGGGCCAACTCTGGGGCCAACGTCCTGACTTTC. Translating it yields CASGLSTGANSGANVLTF. The chain uses TRBV12-5 and TRBJ2-6; 8 bases align to TRBD1. Trimming at V came to 2 bases and at J to 0 bases, leaving 6 bases not matched to a gene. The CDR3 length is 18 residues. The germline V gene encodes CDR1 LGHNT and CDR2 FRNRAP.

CDR3 protein: CASSETFGANEQFF. The CDR3 bases are TGTGCCAGCAGCGAAACTTTTGGGGCCAATGAGCAGTTCTTC. The rearrangement joins TRBV2 to TRBJ2-1; possibly TRBD1 for D (5 bases). The V gene's germline CDR1 is SNHLY and CDR2 FYNNEI. V lost 6 bases and J lost 6, with 15 bases in between. The CDR3 has 14 residues.

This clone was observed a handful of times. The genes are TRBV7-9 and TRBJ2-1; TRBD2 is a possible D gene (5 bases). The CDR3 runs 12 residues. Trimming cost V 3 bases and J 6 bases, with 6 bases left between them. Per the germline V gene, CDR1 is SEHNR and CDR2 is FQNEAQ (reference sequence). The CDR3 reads CASSFEGNEQFF. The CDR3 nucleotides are TGTGCCAGCAGCTTTGAGGGCAATGAGCAGTTCTTC.

This chain's CDR3 is CAWTPIRVTGAGYGYTF. The CDR3 DNA reads TGTGCCTGGACTCCCATTAGGGTGACAGGAGCCGGCTATGGCTACACCTTC. The chain carries TRBV30 and TRBJ1-2; D may be TRBD1 (6 bases). CDR1 is GTSNPN, CDR2 SVGIG, per germline (reference sequence). With 4 bases removed from V and 4 bases from J, the gap between germline ends came to 25 bases. CDR3 length: 17 amino acids.

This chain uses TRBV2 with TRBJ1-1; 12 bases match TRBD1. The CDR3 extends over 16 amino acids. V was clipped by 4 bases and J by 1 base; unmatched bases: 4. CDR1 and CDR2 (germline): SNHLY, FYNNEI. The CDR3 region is CASSVGQGAGNTEAFF. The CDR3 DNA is TGTGCCAGCAGTGTGGGACAGGGGGCAGGGAACACTGAAGCTTTCTTT.

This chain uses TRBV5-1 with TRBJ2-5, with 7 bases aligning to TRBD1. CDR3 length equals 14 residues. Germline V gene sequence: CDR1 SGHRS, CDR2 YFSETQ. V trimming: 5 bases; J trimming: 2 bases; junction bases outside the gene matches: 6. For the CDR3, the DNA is TGCGCCAGCAGATCCTTGGGACAGCAAGAGACCCAGTACTTC. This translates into CASRSLGQQETQYF.

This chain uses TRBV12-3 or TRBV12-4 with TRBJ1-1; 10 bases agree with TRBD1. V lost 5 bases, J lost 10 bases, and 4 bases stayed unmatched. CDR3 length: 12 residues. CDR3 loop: CASSPGQGGAFF. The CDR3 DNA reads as TGTGCCAGCAGTCCAGGACAGGGGGGAGCTTTCTTT.

Written as DNA, the CDR3 is TGTGCCAGTAGTAGGGGGGATGGTGGCTACACCTTC. Its translation is CASSRGDGGYTF. V gene TRBV19 combines with J gene TRBJ1-2, with D perhaps matching TRBD1 (5 bases). The length of the CDR3 is 12 residues. Germline loops: CDR1 LNHDA, CDR2 SQIVND (reference sequence). Trimming cost V 4 bases and J 7 bases, with 10 bases left between them.

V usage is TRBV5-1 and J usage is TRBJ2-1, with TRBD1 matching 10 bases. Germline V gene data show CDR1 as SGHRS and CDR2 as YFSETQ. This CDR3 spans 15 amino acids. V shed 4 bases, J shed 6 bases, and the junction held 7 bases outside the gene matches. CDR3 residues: CASSPTGTGANEQFF. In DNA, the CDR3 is TGCGCCAGCAGCCCTACCGGGACAGGGGCCAATGAGCAGTTCTTC.

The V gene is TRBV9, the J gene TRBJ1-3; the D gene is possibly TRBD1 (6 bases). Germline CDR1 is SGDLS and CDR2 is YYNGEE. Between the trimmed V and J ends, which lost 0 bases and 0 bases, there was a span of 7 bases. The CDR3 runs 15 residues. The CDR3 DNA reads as TGTGCCAGCAGCGTAGCGACAGGCTCTGGAAACACCATATATTTT. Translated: CASSVATGSGNTIYF.

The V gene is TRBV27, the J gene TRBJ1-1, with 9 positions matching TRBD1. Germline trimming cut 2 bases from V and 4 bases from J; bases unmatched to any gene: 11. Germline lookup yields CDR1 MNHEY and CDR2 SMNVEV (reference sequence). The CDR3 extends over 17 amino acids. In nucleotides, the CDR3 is TGTGCCAGCAGTTTAGGGACCACAGGGGGCTGGGGCACTGAAGCTTTCTTT. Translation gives CASSLGTTGGWGTEAFF.

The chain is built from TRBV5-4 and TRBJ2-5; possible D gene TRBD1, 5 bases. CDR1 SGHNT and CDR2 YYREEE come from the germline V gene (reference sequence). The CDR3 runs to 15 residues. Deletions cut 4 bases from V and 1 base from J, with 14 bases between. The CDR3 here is CASSPRTRGQETQYF. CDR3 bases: TGTGCCAGCAGCCCCCGAACAAGGGGCCAAGAGACCCAGTACTTC.

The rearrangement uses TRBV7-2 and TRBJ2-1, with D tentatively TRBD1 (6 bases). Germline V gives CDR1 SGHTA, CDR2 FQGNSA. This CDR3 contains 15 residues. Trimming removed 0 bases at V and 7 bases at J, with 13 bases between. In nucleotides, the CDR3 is TGTGCCAGCAGCTTAGCCCCCAGGGGCGGGAATGAGCAGTTCTTC. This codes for CASSLAPRGGNEQFF.

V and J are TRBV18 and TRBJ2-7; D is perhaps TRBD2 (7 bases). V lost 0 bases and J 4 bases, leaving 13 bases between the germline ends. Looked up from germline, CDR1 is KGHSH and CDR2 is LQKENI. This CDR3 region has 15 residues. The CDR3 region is CASSPPGGQGYEQYF. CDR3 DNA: TGTGCCAGCTCACCACCGGGGGGGCAGGGGTACGAGCAGTACTTC.

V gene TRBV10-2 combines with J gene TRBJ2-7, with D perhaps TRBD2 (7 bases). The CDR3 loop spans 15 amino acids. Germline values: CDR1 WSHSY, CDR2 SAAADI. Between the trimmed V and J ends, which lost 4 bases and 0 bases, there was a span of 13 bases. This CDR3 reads CASSGGGGLSYEQYF. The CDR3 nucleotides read TGCGCCAGCAGTGGGGGCGGGGGCCTCTCCTACGAGCAGTACTTC.